This T cell receptor beta chain is from a study of blood T cell repertoires in COVID-19. Study as a whole: The United States, Italy and Spain were the sources of the acute and convalescent COVID-19 samples.

The germline gives CDR1 LGHDT, CDR2 YNNKEL (reference sequence). CDR3 length: 13 residues. Losses at the gene ends were 6 bases for V and 5 bases for J; bases not matched to a gene: 6. Here immunoSEQ multiplex PCR was the method, and the copy in TCRdb shows in-frame clones only, minus some. This table has approximately 280,000 clones, around 88% appearing once. Sequencing was carried out using peripheral blood. The chain recombines TRBV3-1 (or the pseudogene TRBV3-2) with TRBJ2-5; 7 bases are a match to TRBD1. This TCR came from a man aged 35 to 55 with acute or convalescent COVID-19. The CDR3 spells CASSHRGWETQYF. Written as DNA, the CDR3 is TGTGCCAGCAGTCACAGGGGTTGGGAGACCCAGTACTTC.